This passage covers 30 T cell receptor beta chains from one sample sequenced in a study of cytomegalovirus exposure and HLA in healthy donors. The PCR used 60 Vbeta and 13 Jbeta primers. Method: immunoSEQ multiplex PCR; TCRdb's copy keeps in-frame clones and lacks some. Here the sample spans hundreds of thousands of clones, approximately 79% being singletons. Sequencing was performed on PBMCs. Receptors were obtained from a male donor in good health and CMV-seronegative.

The genes are TRBV7-3 and TRBJ1-2, with 8 positions matching TRBD1. Germline V gives CDR1 SGHTA, CDR2 FQGTGA. This CDR3 spans 14 amino acids. V dropped 5 bases and J dropped 2; count of bases not matched to a gene: 4. The CDR3 here is CASSPGQGNYGYTF. The CDR3, as DNA: TGTGCCAGCAGCCCAGGACAGGGAAACTATGGCTACACCTTC.

This chain uses TRBV4-3 with TRBJ2-1; 8 nucleotides align to TRBD1. The CDR3 is 14 residues long. The germline gives CDR1 LGHNA, CDR2 YSLEER. Germline trimming cut 3 bases from V and 8 bases from J; bases unmatched to any gene: 6. DNA of the CDR3: TGCGCCAGCAGCCATGGACAGGGCGGCGATGAGCAGTTCTTC. It codes for CASSHGQGGDEQFF.

The V gene is TRBV7-2, the J gene TRBJ1-1; D not certain. Germline V gene data show CDR1 as SGHTA and CDR2 as FQGNSA. The germline V and J ends were trimmed by 1 base and 5 bases, with 14 bases remaining between them. This CDR3 has 15 amino acids. The CDR3 is CASSLEPGKSTEAFF. DNA for the CDR3: TGTGCCAGCAGCTTAGAGCCCGGGAAATCAACTGAAGCTTTCTTT.

The rearrangement links TRBV7-9 to TRBJ2-7, with TRBD2 as a possible D gene (6 bases). Trimming pared 3 bases from V and 2 bases from J, leaving 8 bases between. The CDR3 consists of 13 residues. CDR1 and CDR2 (germline): SEHNR, FQNEAQ (reference sequence). The CDR3 sequence is CASSLGGPYEQYF. CDR3 nucleotide sequence: TGTGCCAGCAGCTTGGGGGGACCCTACGAGCAGTACTTC.

The rearrangement uses TRBV2 and TRBJ1-2, with D tentatively TRBD1 (6 bases). The CDR3 has 14 residues. Germline V gene sequence: CDR1 SNHLY, CDR2 FYNNEI. V was cut by 7 bases and J by 2 bases, with 14 bases left in between. The CDR3 DNA is TGTGCCAGCATAGGAAGCACAGGGAACTATGGCTACACCTTC. Amino acid sequence: CASIGSTGNYGYTF.

The chain joins TRBV5-1 to TRBJ2-3, with 7 bases identical to TRBD1. V was clipped by 3 bases and J by 11 bases; unmatched bases: 6. This CDR3 comprises 12 residues. Germline lookup yields CDR1 SGHRS and CDR2 YFSETQ. This CDR3 is CASSYRGRGQYF. Written as DNA, the CDR3 is TGCGCCAGCAGCTACAGGGGCCGGGGGCAGTATTTT.

This clone was observed once. The chain uses TRBV7-2 and TRBJ2-7; 9 bases agree with TRBD1. CDR3 length: 15 residues. From germline, CDR1 is SGHTA and CDR2 FQGNSA. Trimming took 5 bases from V and 2 from J; bases not matched to a gene: 7. Here the CDR3 reads CASSPPGQGPYEQYF. CDR3 DNA sequence: TGTGCCAGCAGCCCCCCGGGACAGGGTCCCTACGAGCAGTACTTC.

This chain joins TRBV28 and TRBJ1-1; a weak D match, TRBD1 (5 bases). V lost 3 bases to trimming and J lost 4 bases, with 12 bases between them. The germline V gene has CDR1 MDHEN and CDR2 SYDVKM. The length of the CDR3 is 14 residues. The CDR3, as DNA: TGTGCCAGCAGTTTCTCAGACAGTTTCACTGAAGCTTTCTTT. This codes for CASSFSDSFTEAFF.

V usage is TRBV2 and J usage is TRBJ2-5; tentative D call: TRBD1 (6 bases). The CDR3 consists of 13 residues. Per the germline V gene, CDR1 is SNHLY and CDR2 is FYNNEI. Trimming cost V 4 bases and J 5 bases, with 11 bases left between them. CDR3 sequence: CASSVQGFETQYF. CDR3 nucleotides: TGTGCCAGCAGTGTACAGGGCTTCGAGACCCAGTACTTC.

V usage is TRBV7-9 and J usage is TRBJ2-3, with TRBD2 identical over 12 bases. CDR1 is SEHNR and CDR2 is FQNEAQ in the germline V gene (reference sequence). Trimming cost V 0 bases and J 2 bases; bases outside gene matches: 3. There are 17 residues in the CDR3. The CDR3 DNA reads TGTGCCAGCAGCTTAGCCAGGACTAGCGGGGACACAGATACGCAGTATTTT. Translated: CASSLARTSGDTDTQYF.

This clone was detected a few times. The CDR3 sequence: CSVGRTGMNTEAFF. The CDR3 DNA reads TGCAGCGTTGGCCGGACAGGGATGAACACTGAAGCTTTCTTT. V and J are TRBV29-1 and TRBJ1-1; 8 positions agree with TRBD1. V dropped 4 bases and J dropped 0; count of bases not matched to a gene: 4. CDR1 SQVTM and CDR2 ANQGSEA come from the germline V gene. The CDR3 is 14 amino acids.

This clone turned up a few times. Other DNA sequences from this sample encode an identical CDR3 as well. The CDR3 protein is CASSIGTSNYGYTF. The CDR3 DNA is TGTGCCAGTAGTATCGGGACATCCAACTATGGCTACACCTTC. This rearrangement joins TRBV19 to TRBJ1-2, with D perhaps matching TRBD1 (6 bases). Germline CDR1 LNHDA, CDR2 SQIVND (reference sequence). V was pared by 3 bases and J by 2 bases, with 10 bases between. The CDR3 spans 14 residues. Filled out from reference TRBV19 and TRBJ1-2, the complete variable domain reads DGGITQSPKYLFRKEGQNVTLSCEQNLNHDAMYWYRQDPGQGLRLIYYSQIVNDFQKGDIAEGYSVSREKKESFPLTVTSAQKNPTAFYLCASSIGTSNYGYTFGSGTRLTVV.

The chain uses TRBV18 and TRBJ1-2; no clear D gene. The CDR3 has 14 residues. Germline V gene sequence: CDR1 KGHSH, CDR2 LQKENI. Trimming took 3 bases from V and 0 from J, leaving 8 bases between them. The CDR3 here is CASSPYKSNYGYTF. CDR3 nucleotides: TGTGCCAGCTCACCTTACAAATCTAACTATGGCTACACCTTC.

The chain carries TRBV30 and TRBJ2-3, with 10 bases that match TRBD2. J gave up 2 bases and V 4 bases, and 6 bases lay outside the gene matches. The CDR3 is 15 amino acids. Germline values: CDR1 GTSNPN, CDR2 SVGIG (reference sequence). CDR3 sequence (DNA): TGTGCCTGGACCATAGCGGGAGGTCCCACAGATACGCAGTATTTT. Residues: CAWTIAGGPTDTQYF.

The V and J genes are TRBV15 and TRBJ2-3, with a weak D call TRBD2 (6 bases). This CDR3 is built from 16 residues. The V end lost 4 bases, the J end lost 2 bases, and 16 bases lay between the germline ends. CDR1 and CDR2 from the germline V gene are LNHNV and YYDKDF (reference sequence). The CDR3 here is CATSTRRDSNTDTQYF. In DNA, the CDR3 is TGTGCCACCAGCACCCGCCGGGACTCAAACACAGATACGCAGTATTTT.

This chain uses TRBV14 with TRBJ1-2; the D gene is possibly TRBD1 (6 bases). The length of the CDR3 is 16 residues. V was clipped by 0 bases and J by 4 bases, with 15 bases between them. The germline CDR1 and CDR2 sequences are SGHDN and FVKESK. CDR3 amino acids: CASSQEVRGISYGYTF. In nucleotides, the CDR3 is TGTGCCAGCAGCCAAGAGGTAAGGGGGATCTCCTATGGCTACACCTTC.

The chain carries TRBV5-6 and TRBJ2-7; possibly TRBD1 for D (5 bases). The length of the CDR3 is 14 residues. V lost 4 bases and J lost 0, with 11 bases in between. Germline CDR1 SGHDT, CDR2 YYEEEE. The CDR3 sequence is CASSLDRLSYEQYF. The CDR3, as DNA: TGTGCCAGCAGCCTAGACAGACTCTCCTACGAGCAGTACTTC.

This chain joins TRBV4-3 and TRBJ2-5; 7 nucleotides agree with TRBD1. Per germline, CDR1 LGHNA and CDR2 YSLEER. V was pared by 5 bases and J by 4 bases, with 4 bases of the junction left unmatched. The CDR3 length is 13 residues. The CDR3, as DNA: TGCGCCAGCAGCTACCGACAGGGAGAGACCCAGTACTTC. Residues: CASSYRQGETQYF.

This rearrangement joins TRBV5-1 to TRBJ2-3; possible D gene TRBD2, 6 bases. Looked up from germline, CDR1 is SGHRS and CDR2 is YFSETQ. V shed 3 bases and J shed 2 bases, with 16 bases lying between them. The CDR3 is 16 residues long. The CDR3 DNA follows: TGCGCCAGCAGCTCTGGACTATCGCCCTTCACAGATACGCAGTATTTT. This codes for CASSSGLSPFTDTQYF.

The chain couples TRBV5-1 to TRBJ2-5; the match to TRBD2 covers 12 bases. TRBJ2-7 explains the end of the DNA better; the J call may be wrong. The germline CDR1 and CDR2 sequences are SGHRS and YFSETQ. CDR3 size: 16 residues. DNA for the CDR3: TGCGCCAGCAGCTTGTCGCCTAGCGGGGGGGCCTACGAGCAGTACTTC. Translated: CASSLSPSGGAYEQYF.

This rearrangement joins TRBV4-2 to TRBJ2-3; 8 nucleotides agree with TRBD2. CDR3 length equals 17 residues. Germline assignment: CDR1 LGHNA and CDR2 YNFKEQ. V was clipped by 5 bases and J by 3 bases; unmatched bases: 13. The CDR3 spells CASSSLRGLAGTDTQYF. CDR3 in DNA: TGTGCCAGCAGCTCCTTAAGAGGGCTAGCGGGTACAGATACGCAGTATTTT.

About this clone: This sample also contains other DNA sequences that code for the same CDR3. The genes are TRBV5-1 and TRBJ2-6, with D hard to call. The germline V and J ends were trimmed by 4 bases and 1 base, with 15 bases remaining between them. This CDR3 spans 17 amino acids. Germline V gene sequence: CDR1 SGHRS, CDR2 YFSETQ. In DNA form, the CDR3 reads TGCGCCAGCAGCCCGGGTCTGACCGTGTCTGGGGCCAACGTCCTGACTTTC. Translated: CASSPGLTVSGANVLTF. Full variable domain (rest looked up from reference TRBV5-1 and TRBJ2-6): KAGVTQTPRYLIKTRGQQVTLSCSPISGHRSVSWYQQTPGQGLQFLFEYFSETQRNKGNFPGRFSGRQFSNSRSEMNVSTLELGDSALYLCASSPGLTVSGANVLTFGAGSRLTVL.

The CDR3 loop is CAISRTGNYGYTF. The CDR3 bases are TGTGCCATCAGTCGGACAGGGAACTATGGCTACACCTTC. The J gene is TRBJ1-2, the V gene TRBV10-3; 8 bases agree with TRBD1. From germline, CDR1 is ENHRY and CDR2 SYGVKD. The V segment lost 5 bases and the J segment 2 bases; nucleotides outside the gene matches: 1. This CDR3 comprises 13 residues.

The chain carries TRBV30 and TRBJ2-1; maybe TRBD1 (5 bases). This CDR3 has 15 amino acids. Per germline, CDR1 GTSNPN and CDR2 SVGIG (reference sequence). Trimming took off 0 bases at V and 3 bases at J, with 12 bases between the two ends. CDR3 DNA sequence: TGTGCCTGGAGTGTACTGCGACAGATCTACAATGAGCAGTTCTTC. The encoded protein is CAWSVLRQIYNEQFF. Full variable domain (outside the CDR3, taken from reference TRBV30 and TRBJ2-1): SQTIHQWPATLVQPVGSPLSLECTVEGTSNPNLYWYRQAAGRGLQLLFYSVGIGQISSEVPQNLSASRPQDRQFILSSKKLLLSDSGFYLCAWSVLRQIYNEQFFGPGTRLTVL.

Regarding this clone: Other nucleotide sequences from this sample produce the same CDR3. The chain couples TRBV5-1 to TRBJ1-2; 11 bases line up with TRBD1. Trimming cost V 5 bases and J 4 bases; bases outside gene matches: 4. Per the germline V gene, CDR1 is SGHRS and CDR2 is YFSETQ. This CDR3 contains 14 residues. The CDR3: CASSSGTGGYGYTF. CDR3 nucleotide sequence: TGCGCCAGCAGTTCCGGGACAGGGGGCTATGGCTACACCTTC.

The chain is built from TRBV18 and TRBJ1-5; the match to TRBD1 covers 8 bases. The CDR3 covers 15 residues. V gave up 4 bases and J gave up 9 bases; unmatched junction bases: 11. The germline V gene has CDR1 KGHSH and CDR2 LQKENI. The CDR3 DNA follows: TGTGCCAGCTCACTCAGGGGGCAGGGTATAGTGCCCCAGCATTTT. The encoded protein is CASSLRGQGIVPQHF.

The rearrangement links TRBV9 to TRBJ1-5, with a weak D call TRBD1 (6 bases). This CDR3 contains 13 residues. Trimming pared 1 base from V and 4 bases from J, leaving 6 bases between. Germline V gives CDR1 SGDLS, CDR2 YYNGEE. This CDR3 is CASSVRGNQPQHF. The CDR3 DNA follows: TGTGCCAGCAGCGTAAGGGGGAATCAGCCCCAGCATTTT.

The gene calls are TRBV15 and TRBJ2-1; TRBD1 matches at 8 bases. Germline CDR1 reads LNHNV; CDR2 reads YYDKDF (reference sequence). The trim removed 3 bases at V and 6 bases at J, leaving 7 bases unmatched. This CDR3 has 15 amino acids. In nucleotides, the CDR3 is TGTGCCACCAGCAGCGTTAGCCAGGGGGCCAATGAGCAGTTCTTC. It is translated as CATSSVSQGANEQFF. Full variable domain (missing parts from reference TRBV15 and TRBJ2-1): DAMVIQNPRYQVTQFGKPVTLSCSQTLNHNVMYWYQQKSSQAPKLLFHYYDKDFNNEADTPDNFQSRRPNTSFCFLDIRSPGLGDTAMYLCATSSVSQGANEQFFGPGTRLTVL.

V is TRBV5-6 and J is TRBJ1-2; 8 bases are shared with TRBD1. Germline values: CDR1 SGHDT, CDR2 YYEEEE. V trimming: 4 bases; J trimming: 0 bases; junction bases outside the gene matches: 11. The CDR3 has 17 residues. The CDR3 sequence: CASSPNLRDRTNYGYTF. The CDR3 coding sequence is TGTGCCAGCAGCCCAAACCTCCGGGACAGGACTAACTATGGCTACACCTTC. The variable domain in full, with the rest retrieved from reference TRBV5-6 and TRBJ1-2, is DAGVTQSPTHLIKTRGQQVTLRCSPKSGHDTVSWYQQALGQGPQFIFQYYEEEERQRGNFPDRFSGHQFPNYSSELNVNALLLGDSALYLCASSPNLRDRTNYGYTFGSGTRLTVV.

The chain carries TRBV28 and TRBJ1-2, with a possible D match to TRBD1 (5 bases). Trimming left V 4 bases short and J 4 bases short, with 13 bases between. The CDR3 is made up of 14 amino acids. Germline lookup yields CDR1 MDHEN and CDR2 SYDVKM. CDR3 bases: TGTGCCAGCAGTTCCCCCGGGGGGACCTATGGCTACACCTTC. Encoded protein: CASSSPGGTYGYTF.